This TCR beta chain was sequenced for a study of response to subunit inactivated influenza vaccine. Overall study results and limits: A suggestion made by the authors is that each seasonal influenza vaccination recruits few new T cells.

The CDR3 extends over 14 amino acids. Trimming removed 10 bases from V and 4 bases from J; junction bases left unmatched: 10. Looked up from germline, CDR1 is ENHRY and CDR2 is SYGVKD. TCRdb redid the calling of the RT-PCR reads with MiXCR, one entry per CDR3 protein. Of about 650,000 distinct CDR3 sequences listed, approximately 14% are singletons. This clonotype has only a few counts. Its target is not known. J is TRBJ2-7 and V is TRBV10-3, with 10 bases matching TRBD1. This receptor was obtained from a man in his fifties or sixties who received an inactivated influenza vaccine. This sample comprised PBMCs from blood, obtained around two weeks before vaccination. CDR3 sequence reads: CATMRQGAMYEQYF. The CDR3 bases are TGTGCCACCATGAGACAGGGGGCGATGTACGAGCAGTACTTC.